Below are 23 T cell receptor beta chains sequenced from a single sample in a study of T cell changes during pregnancy in multiple sclerosis (dated by TCRdb to 2018 to 2020). The method was the immunoSEQ multiplex PCR assay. In TCRdb, the immuneACCESS table is reduced to in-frame sequences with V and J assigned. These tables do not hold every clone; where another copy was compared, an unresolved V gene accounts for under half, and the others remain unexplained. Within this sample are 60,000 to 70,000 clones, with 91% of them counted one time only. The biggest ten clones account for about 2.2% of the sample. The starting material was peripheral blood, obtained in the third trimester of pregnancy. These receptors all come from a female donor in good health, enrolled as a control in a pregnancy study.

The chain links TRBV28 to TRBJ1-4; TRBD1 matches 7 bases. The CDR3 has 16 amino acids. Germline CDR1 and CDR2: MDHEN and SYDVKM. V lost 2 bases and J lost 2; bases outside the gene matches: 5. The DNA for the CDR3 is TGTGCCAGCAGTTTACCAACAGGGGCGACTAATGAAAAACTGTTTTTT. This codes for CASSLPTGATNEKLFF.

The rearrangement links TRBV5-8 to TRBJ2-2; possibly TRBD1 for D (6 bases). CDR3 length equals 14 residues. Germline CDR1 is SGHTS and CDR2 is YDEGEE. Trimming removed 6 bases from V and 0 bases from J, with 9 bases in between. The CDR3 sequence: CASNWDTNTGELFF. The CDR3 region has the DNA TGTGCCAGCAACTGGGACACGAACACCGGGGAGCTGTTTTTT. The full variable domain, rest sourced from reference TRBV5-8 and TRBJ2-2, is EAGVTQSPTHLIKTRGQQATLRCSPISGHTSVYWYQQALGLGLQFLLWYDEGEERNRGNFPPRFSGRQFPNYSSELNVNALELEDSALYLCASNWDTNTGELFFGEGSRLTVL.

This clone occurred once. V gene TRBV6-1 combines with J gene TRBJ2-5; 7 positions agree with TRBD2. V lost 4 bases and J lost 3; bases outside the gene matches: 17. The CDR3 extends over 18 amino acids. Germline V gene sequence: CDR1 MNHNS, CDR2 SASEGT. The CDR3 nucleotides read TGTGCCAGCAGTGGCTCCCAATTTCCGCTAGCGGAAAAAGAGACCCAGTACTTC. It encodes CASSGSQFPLAEKETQYF.

This chain links TRBV4-2 with TRBJ1-3; D ambiguous. V was clipped by 3 bases and J by 4 bases, with 13 bases between them. CDR1 LGHNA and CDR2 YNFKEQ come from the germline V gene. The CDR3 runs 15 residues. CDR3 nucleotides: TGTGCCAGCAGCCAGATCGCGGGGTTAGGAAACACCATATATTTT. It codes for CASSQIAGLGNTIYF.

This chain joins TRBV2 and TRBJ2-5; 7 bases align to TRBD2. The V segment lost 7 bases and the J segment 5 bases; nucleotides outside the gene matches: 13. This CDR3 region has 15 residues. Germline CDR1 is SNHLY and CDR2 is FYNNEI. The CDR3 loop reads CASKRGAGVVETQYF. As DNA, the CDR3 is TGTGCCAGCAAACGTGGTGCGGGAGTAGTGGAGACCCAGTACTTC.

The gene calls are TRBV28 and TRBJ2-7; 7 bases match TRBD1. Trimming took 6 bases from V and 0 from J; bases not matched to a gene: 2. The CDR3 runs to 13 residues. The germline V gene encodes CDR1 MDHEN and CDR2 SYDVKM. CDR3 bases: TGTGCCAGCAGGGCAGGGGGCTCCTACGAGCAGTACTTC. It specifies CASRAGGSYEQYF. Combining the CDR3 with reference TRBV28 and TRBJ2-7 gives the whole variable domain DVKVTQSSRYLVKRTGEKVFLECVQDMDHENMFWYRQDPGLGLRLIYFSYDVKMKEKGDIPEGYSVSREKKERFSLILESASTNQTSMYLCASRAGGSYEQYFGPGTRLTVT.

The J gene is TRBJ1-2, the V gene TRBV19; tentatively, D is TRBD1 (5 bases). Germline V gives CDR1 LNHDA, CDR2 SQIVND (reference sequence). The CDR3 extends over 14 amino acids. The V and J ends lost 5 bases and 8 bases respectively, with 18 bases between them. The CDR3 protein is CASSSNLSGKGYTF. The CDR3 DNA sequence: TGTGCCAGTAGTTCGAACTTATCAGGGAAGGGCTACACCTTC. Full variable domain (missing parts from reference TRBV19 and TRBJ1-2): DGGITQSPKYLFRKEGQNVTLSCEQNLNHDAMYWYRQDPGQGLRLIYYSQIVNDFQKGDIAEGYSVSREKKESFPLTVTSAQKNPTAFYLCASSSNLSGKGYTFGSGTRLTVV.

The chain carries TRBV11-2 and TRBJ1-5, with no clear D. Between the trimmed V and J ends, which lost 5 bases and 1 base, there was a span of 6 bases. The germline CDR1 and CDR2 sequences are SGHAT and FQNNGV. This CDR3 region has 13 residues. CDR3 sequence (DNA): TGTGCCAGCAGCCCCCAGAGCAATCAGCCCCAGCATTTT. It is translated as CASSPQSNQPQHF.

This clone was detected only a few times. The chain uses TRBV5-1 and TRBJ2-1; TRBD1 is a possible D gene (6 bases). Trimming pared 1 base from V and 8 bases from J, leaving 7 bases between. Germline V CDR1 and CDR2: SGHRS, YFSETQ. This CDR3 spans 12 amino acids. The DNA for the CDR3 is TGCGCCAGCAGCTTGACAGGGTATGAGCAGTTCTTC. Amino acids: CASSLTGYEQFF.

The J gene is TRBJ2-7, the V gene TRBV28, with a tentative D call TRBD2 (5 bases). Trimming shortened V by 4 bases and J by 2 bases, and 18 bases separated the two germline ends. In germline, CDR1 is MDHEN, CDR2 SYDVKM. This CDR3 comprises 16 residues. For the CDR3, the DNA is TGTGCCAGCAGTTCCTCGACCCGAGCGAGGGCCTACGAGCAGTACTTC. Translation: CASSSSTRARAYEQYF.

J is TRBJ2-1 and V is TRBV19; 11 positions agree with TRBD2. Germline CDR1 is LNHDA and CDR2 is SQIVND (reference sequence). CDR3 length: 17 residues. V shed 3 bases and J 9 bases; nucleotides not matched to a gene: 13. CDR3: CASSIPNSGRGPSEQFF. The DNA of the CDR3 is TGTGCCAGTAGTATCCCAAATAGCGGGAGGGGCCCCAGTGAGCAGTTCTTC.

This clone was recorded once. The chain couples TRBV7-9 to TRBJ2-5, with D perhaps matching TRBD1 (6 bases). Germline V gene sequence: CDR1 SEHNR, CDR2 FQNEAQ (reference sequence). V gave up 7 bases and J gave up 5 bases, with 23 bases separating them. This CDR3 has 16 residues. The CDR3 bases are TGTGCCAGCATCGACGCCGGCAGGGGATATGAGGAGACCCAGTACTTC. Amino acid sequence: CASIDAGRGYEETQYF.

J is TRBJ1-4 and V is TRBV6-1; D might be TRBD1 (5 bases). The CDR3 has 15 residues. CDR1 is MNHNS, CDR2 SASEGT, per germline. With 2 bases removed from V and 3 bases from J, the gap between germline ends came to 10 bases. DNA for the CDR3: TGTGCCAGCAGTGAAATCCAGGGTTCTAATGAAAAACTGTTTTTT. Translating gives CASSEIQGSNEKLFF.

V and J are TRBV19 and TRBJ2-1; perhaps TRBD2 as D (5 bases). The CDR3 has 12 residues. The germline V gene encodes CDR1 LNHDA and CDR2 SQIVND (reference sequence). Trimming cost V 6 bases and J 8 bases, with 11 bases left between them. The DNA of the CDR3 is TGTGCCAGTAGCCGGGATTGGGATGAGCAGTTCTTC. Residues: CASSRDWDEQFF. Based on the CDR3 plus reference TRBV19 and TRBJ2-1, the full variable domain is DGGITQSPKYLFRKEGQNVTLSCEQNLNHDAMYWYRQDPGQGLRLIYYSQIVNDFQKGDIAEGYSVSREKKESFPLTVTSAQKNPTAFYLCASSRDWDEQFFGPGTRLTVL.

The chain couples TRBV23-1 to TRBJ1-3; D may be TRBD1 (5 bases). TRBV23-1 is classed as an ORF, of uncertain function. The CDR3 extends over 15 amino acids. V was clipped by 0 bases and J by 8 bases, with 14 bases between them. In nucleotides, the CDR3 is TGCGCCAGCAGTCAATCGTATTTACAGGTACACACCATATATTTT. It specifies CASSQSYLQVHTIYF.

This chain links TRBV7-8 with TRBJ2-1, with 8 bases lining up with TRBD2. The V gene's germline CDR1 is SGHVS and CDR2 FQNEAQ. The length of the CDR3 is 15 residues. J gave up 6 bases and V 2 bases, and 6 bases lay outside the gene matches. CDR3 protein: CASSLLGGGINEQFF. CDR3 nucleotides: TGTGCCAGCAGCTTACTGGGCGGGGGGATCAATGAGCAGTTCTTC.

The V call is TRBV9, the J call TRBJ2-3; weak D call: TRBD1 (5 bases). The CDR3 runs to 14 residues. The V end lost 1 base, the J end lost 5 bases, and 11 bases lay between the germline ends. CDR1 is SGDLS, CDR2 YYNGEE, per germline. CDR3 bases: TGTGCCAGCAGCGTACAGGGAACGGGAGATACGCAGTATTTT. Residues: CASSVQGTGDTQYF.

The chain combines TRBV14 with TRBJ2-7; 7 positions agree with TRBD1. This CDR3 is built from 16 residues. The ends lost 0 bases at V and 4 bases at J; junction bases unmatched: 9. Germline CDR1 is SGHDN and CDR2 is FVKESK. This CDR3 is CASSQDRDSAVYEQYF. The CDR3 nucleotides read TGTGCCAGCAGCCAAGATCGGGACAGCGCCGTATACGAGCAGTACTTC.

The V gene is TRBV12-5, the J gene TRBJ1-4; 7 nucleotides match TRBD1. Trimming took 3 bases from V and 4 from J; bases not matched to a gene: 2. The germline V gene has CDR1 LGHNT and CDR2 FRNRAP. The CDR3 sequence is 14 residues long. CDR3 loop: CASGFGTDNEKLFF. In DNA, the CDR3 is TGTGCTAGTGGTTTCGGGACAGATAATGAAAAACTGTTTTTT.

V usage is TRBV6-4 and J usage is TRBJ2-2, with D perhaps TRBD2 (5 bases). V shed 2 bases and J shed 4 bases, with 11 bases lying between them. The CDR3 consists of 15 residues. The V gene's germline CDR1 is MRHNA and CDR2 SNTAGT. The CDR3 loop reads CASSDGLATTGELFF. The CDR3 DNA reads TGTGCCAGCAGTGACGGGCTAGCCACCACCGGGGAGCTGTTTTTT.

The chain combines TRBV18 with TRBJ2-6, with D uncertain. From germline, CDR1 is KGHSH and CDR2 LQKENI. The CDR3 sequence is 15 residues long. Trimming removed 0 bases at V and 2 bases at J, with 5 bases between. Written as DNA, the CDR3 is TGTGCCAGCTCACCACCTCCCACTGGGGCCAACGTCCTGACTTTC. Translation gives CASSPPPTGANVLTF.

This clone was seen more than once but under ten times. CDR3 residues: CASSLGQGSLEKLFF. CDR3 nucleotides: TGTGCCAGCAGCCTCGGACAGGGGTCGCTCGAAAAACTGTTTTTT. The genes are TRBV5-8 and TRBJ1-4; 9 nucleotides align to TRBD1. The germline V gene has CDR1 SGHTS and CDR2 YDEGEE. V lost 4 bases to trimming and J lost 8 bases; unmatched junction nucleotides: 9. The length of the CDR3 is 15 residues.

The chain is built from TRBV4-1 and TRBJ1-1; possibly TRBD1 for D (5 bases). Germline CDR1 and CDR2: MGHRA and YSYEKL. The CDR3 consists of 16 residues. Trimming stripped 0 bases from V and 6 bases from J, with 17 bases between. CDR3 nucleotide sequence: TGCGCCAGCAGCCAAGATCGGTCAGGGAGGTCTTCTGAAGCTTTCTTT. Translated: CASSQDRSGRSSEAFF.